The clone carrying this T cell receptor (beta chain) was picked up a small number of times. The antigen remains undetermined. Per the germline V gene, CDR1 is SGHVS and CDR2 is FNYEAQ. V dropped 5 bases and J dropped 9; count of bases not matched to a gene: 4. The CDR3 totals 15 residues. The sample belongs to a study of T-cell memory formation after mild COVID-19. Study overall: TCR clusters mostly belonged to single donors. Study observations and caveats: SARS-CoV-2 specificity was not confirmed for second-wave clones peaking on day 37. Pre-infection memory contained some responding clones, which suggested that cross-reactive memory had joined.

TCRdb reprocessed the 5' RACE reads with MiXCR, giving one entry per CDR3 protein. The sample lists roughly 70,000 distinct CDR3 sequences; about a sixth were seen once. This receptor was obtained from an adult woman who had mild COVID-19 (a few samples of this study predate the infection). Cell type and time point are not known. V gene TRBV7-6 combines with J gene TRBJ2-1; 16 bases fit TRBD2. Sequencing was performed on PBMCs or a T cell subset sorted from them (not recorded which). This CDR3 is CASSGGTSGGGEQFF. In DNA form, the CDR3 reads TGTGCCAGCAGCGGCGGGACTAGCGGGGGGGGTGAGCAGTTCTTC. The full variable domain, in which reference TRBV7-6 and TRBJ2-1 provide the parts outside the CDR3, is GAGVSQSPRYKVTKRGQDVALRCDPISGHVSLYWYRQALGQGPEFLTYFNYEAQQDKSGLPNDRFSAERPEGSISTLTIQRTEQRDSAMYRCASSGGTSGGGEQFFGPGTRLTVL.